Following are 6 T cell receptor beta chains from one sample sequenced in a study of cytomegalovirus exposure and HLA in healthy donors. The repertoire was sequenced with immunoSEQ multiplex PCR; TCRdb's copy has only in-frame clones and lacks some. Altogether 110,000 to 150,000 clones are present, 70% to 90% being singletons, with the ten largest covering about 6.6%. Sample: PBMCs. Every receptor here comes from a woman under 40 in good health and CMV-seropositive.

The chain carries TRBV27 and TRBJ1-3; D is possibly TRBD1 (5 bases). The CDR3 totals 16 residues. The V gene's germline CDR1 is MNHEY and CDR2 SMNVEV (reference sequence). Trimming stripped 0 bases from V and 3 bases from J, with 12 bases between. CDR3 loop: CASSLSIGGNGNTIYF. The CDR3, as DNA: TGTGCCAGCAGTTTATCGATTGGGGGGAATGGAAACACCATATATTTT.

V and J are TRBV2 and TRBJ2-5; the match to TRBD1 covers 7 bases. This CDR3 spans 15 amino acids. The trim removed 4 bases at V and 2 bases at J, leaving 7 bases unmatched. The germline CDR1 and CDR2 sequences are SNHLY and FYNNEI. Written as DNA, the CDR3 is TGTGCCAGCAGTGTAACAGGGGTCGGTCAAGAGACCCAGTACTTC. Translating it yields CASSVTGVGQETQYF.

The chain combines TRBV29-1 with TRBJ2-1; TRBD2 matches at 13 bases. Losses at the gene ends were 6 bases for V and 0 bases for J; bases not matched to a gene: 5. The CDR3 has 16 amino acids. The germline gives CDR1 SQVTM, CDR2 ANQGSEA. Here the CDR3 DNA reads TGCAGCGTCTTCCGGACTAGCGGGGGCTCCTACAATGAGCAGTTCTTC. It codes for CSVFRTSGGSYNEQFF.

The chain employs TRBV18 and TRBJ2-7; 9 nucleotides match TRBD2. V lost 4 bases, J lost 7 bases, and 8 bases stayed unmatched. The CDR3 is 14 residues long. Germline CDR1 is KGHSH and CDR2 is LQKENI. In DNA form, the CDR3 reads TGTGCCAGCTCACGATCGGGACTAGCCGGAGAGCAGTACTTC. Translating gives CASSRSGLAGEQYF.

J is TRBJ1-1 and V is TRBV10-3; the D gene is possibly TRBD1 (6 bases). The CDR3 runs to 14 residues. Germline V gives CDR1 ENHRY, CDR2 SYGVKD. V lost 0 bases and J 7 bases, leaving 12 bases between the germline ends. The CDR3 reads CAISESSGEGEAFF. In DNA form, the CDR3 reads TGTGCCATCAGTGAGTCGTCAGGGGAGGGTGAAGCTTTCTTT.

This sequence joins TRBV6-5 and TRBJ1-4; 10 nucleotides line up with TRBD1. CDR1 is MNHEY and CDR2 is SVGAGI in the germline V gene. The J segment lost 7 bases and the V segment lost 5 bases, leaving 7 bases of the junction unmatched. The CDR3 loop spans 15 amino acids. In DNA, the CDR3 is TGTGCCAGCAGTGCAGACAGGGGGCGCGGTGAAAAACTGTTTTTT. This gives the protein CASSADRGRGEKLFF.